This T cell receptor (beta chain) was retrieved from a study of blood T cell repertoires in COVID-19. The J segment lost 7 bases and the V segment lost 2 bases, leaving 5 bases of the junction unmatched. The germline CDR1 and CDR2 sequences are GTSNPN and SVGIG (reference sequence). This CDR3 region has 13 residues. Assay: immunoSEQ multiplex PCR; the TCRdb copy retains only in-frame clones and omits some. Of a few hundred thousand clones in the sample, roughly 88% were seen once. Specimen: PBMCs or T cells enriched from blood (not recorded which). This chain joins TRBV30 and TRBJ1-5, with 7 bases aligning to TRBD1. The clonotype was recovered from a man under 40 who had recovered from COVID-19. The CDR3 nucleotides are TGTGCCTGGAGTAAGGGGGCTAGGCAGCCCCAGCATTTT. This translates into CAWSKGARQPQHF.